This TCR beta chain was identified during a study of blood T cells in healthy people across ages. CDR1 is MDHEN, CDR2 SYDVKM, per germline. CDR3 length equals 13 residues. With regard to this clonotype: Its matching antigen is unknown. Compared with germline, one end of the junction differs, possibly owing to a read error.

For the second PCR, which ran for about 6 to 11 cycles, a sample-barcoded 5' primer and a J-beta primer mix were used. With 12 random nucleotides, a template-switch adaptor tagged each individual cDNA molecule. MiXCR, applied by TCRdb to the 5' RACE reads, yields one record per CDR3 protein. Here the sample spans approximately 830,000 distinct CDR3 sequences, 62% being singletons. Study results and caveats: Fewer expanded clones and more diversity marked long-lived versus aged donors. Samples with more naive T cells showed higher observed beta diversity.

The TCR comes from a man aged 25 to 40 in good health. This sequence joins TRBV28 and TRBJ2-7; D gene ambiguous. Sequences were obtained from blood. CDR3: CAGSLGIGGEQYF. DNA for the CDR3: TGTGCCGGCAGTTTAGGGATTGGTGGAGAGCAGTACTTC.